The 16 T cell receptor beta chains presented below share a single source sample, sequenced in a study of blood T cell repertoires in COVID-19. Sequenced by immunoSEQ multiplex PCR; TCRdb stores in-frame clones only, minus some. The data show roughly 400,000 clones, about nine tenths seen once. Input material: PBMCs or T cells enriched from blood (not recorded which). These receptors came from a woman aged 30 to 39 who had recovered from COVID-19.

V usage is TRBV6-5 and J usage is TRBJ1-6; D unclear. The germline V gene has CDR1 MNHEY and CDR2 SVGAGI. This CDR3 is 15 amino acids long. V lost 4 bases, J lost 1 base, and 8 bases lay in between. CDR3 sequence (DNA): TGTGCCAGCAGTTCCGAGAGGTCCTATAATTCACCCCTCCACTTT. Its translation: CASSSERSYNSPLHF.

The chain uses TRBV10-3 and TRBJ1-5, with D hard to call. Trimming left V 11 bases short and J 2 bases short, with 19 bases between. Germline V gives CDR1 ENHRY, CDR2 SYGVKD. This CDR3 has 15 residues. This chain's CDR3 is CAPNLPLGGNQPQHF. The CDR3 DNA reads as TGTGCCCCTAATCTCCCGTTAGGAGGCAATCAGCCCCAGCATTTT.

The chain combines TRBV1 with TRBJ2-2; the table gives TRBD2 as D, unverified against the DNA. TRBV1 is recorded as a pseudogene. The CDR3 has 15 residues. The CDR3 is CTSSQLAGPTGELFF. The CDR3 region has the DNA TGCACCAGCAGCCAACTAGCGGGACCTACCGGGGAGCTGTTTTTT.

V usage is TRBV6-5 and J usage is TRBJ2-7, with D perhaps matching TRBD2 (5 bases). Looked up from germline, CDR1 is MNHEY and CDR2 is SVGAGI. The CDR3 is made up of 14 amino acids. V lost 2 bases, J lost 0 bases, and 8 bases lay in between. CDR3 loop: CASSYRGFSYEQYF. DNA of the CDR3: TGTGCCAGCAGTTACCGGGGATTCTCCTACGAGCAGTACTTC.

This clone was recorded a few times. The V and J genes are TRBV2 and TRBJ1-2; D remains unclear. The CDR3 runs 11 residues. The V gene's germline CDR1 is SNHLY and CDR2 FYNNEI. Trimming left V 3 bases short and J 13 bases short, with 12 bases between. The CDR3 reads CASSDSGGLTF. In DNA, the CDR3 is TGTGCCAGCAGTGACTCAGGTGGGCTCACCTTC.

The V gene is TRBV12-5, the J gene TRBJ2-1, with 9 bases fitting TRBD1. CDR1 is LGHNT and CDR2 is FRNRAP in the germline V gene. V lost 6 bases and J lost 7; bases outside the gene matches: 10. The CDR3 is 15 amino acids. The chain's CDR3 is CASGPGTGWSNEQFF. DNA for the CDR3: TGTGCTAGTGGCCCAGGGACAGGGTGGAGTAATGAGCAGTTCTTC.

V gene TRBV28 combines with J gene TRBJ2-7; 10 bases agree with TRBD2. The junction had 3 bases not matched to a gene; V was cut back by 6 bases and J by 4 bases. This CDR3 region has 13 residues. From germline, CDR1 is MDHEN and CDR2 SYDVKM. CDR3 amino acids: CASRLAGTYEQYF. The CDR3 DNA sequence: TGTGCCAGCAGACTAGCGGGAACTTACGAGCAGTACTTC.

The V gene is TRBV4-1, the J gene TRBJ1-5, with unresolved D. The V gene lost 0 bases and the J gene lost 5 bases, with 14 bases spanning the gap. Germline lookup yields CDR1 MGHRA and CDR2 YSYEKL. CDR3 length: 16 residues. CDR3 DNA: TGCGCCAGCAGCCAAGATGACGCACTGCTAGATCAGCCCCAGCATTTT. Translated: CASSQDDALLDQPQHF.

The genes are TRBV10-1 and TRBJ2-3; 7 bases are shared with TRBD2. J was trimmed by 0 bases and V by 2 bases; bases with no gene match: 5. CDR1 is WNHNN, CDR2 SYGVQD, per germline (reference sequence). The CDR3 length is 16 residues. Here the CDR3 DNA reads TGCGCCAGCAGTGAGGGGCTAGCGGTTAGCACAGATACGCAGTATTTT. It is translated as CASSEGLAVSTDTQYF.

This chain links TRBV7-9 with TRBJ2-5, with TRBD2 matching 8 bases. V gave up 6 bases and J gave up 2 bases; unmatched junction bases: 8. Germline lookup yields CDR1 SEHNR and CDR2 FQNEAQ (reference sequence). The CDR3 totals 15 residues. CDR3 nucleotide sequence: TGTGCCAGCAGTCGTTTTGTAGCGGGACAAGAGACCCAGTACTTC. Residues: CASSRFVAGQETQYF.

This chain uses TRBV5-4 with TRBJ2-7; D unresolved. Germline values: CDR1 SGHNT, CDR2 YYREEE (reference sequence). This CDR3 spans 13 amino acids. The germline V and J ends were trimmed by 2 bases and 3 bases, with 9 bases remaining between them. The CDR3 spells CASSFTNNYEQYF. For the CDR3, the DNA is TGTGCCAGCAGCTTCACTAACAACTACGAGCAGTACTTC.

The chain links TRBV7-9 to TRBJ1-6; weak D call: TRBD1 (5 bases). The CDR3 consists of 17 residues. The germline V gene has CDR1 SEHNR and CDR2 FQNEAQ (reference sequence). The germline V and J ends were trimmed by 3 bases and 5 bases, with 17 bases remaining between them. The CDR3 loop is CASSLTSGTANNSPLHF. Here the CDR3 DNA reads TGTGCCAGCAGCTTGACCTCCGGGACTGCTAATAATTCACCCCTCCACTTT.

This chain connects TRBV9 to TRBJ2-7; the match to TRBD2 covers 7 bases. This CDR3 is built from 12 residues. CDR1 is SGDLS, CDR2 YYNGEE, per germline. V lost 7 bases, J lost 5 bases, and 6 bases stayed unmatched. The CDR3 reads CASGRAKNEQYF. The CDR3 nucleotides read TGTGCCAGCGGGAGGGCCAAGAACGAGCAGTACTTC.

The chain is built from TRBV2 and TRBJ2-3; D may be TRBD2 (5 bases). Trimming took 4 bases from V and 6 from J, leaving 11 bases between them. Per the germline V gene, CDR1 is SNHLY and CDR2 is FYNNEI. This CDR3 comprises 13 residues. The CDR3: CASSVYGDDTQYF. The CDR3 DNA sequence: TGTGCCAGCAGTGTCTACGGGGATGATACGCAGTATTTT.

Many counts were recorded for this clone. The sample carries other DNA sequences with the same CDR3. The gene calls are TRBV9 and TRBJ2-2; D is uncertain. This CDR3 region has 12 residues. V shed 3 bases and J shed 4 bases, with 4 bases lying between them. Germline loops: CDR1 SGDLS, CDR2 YYNGEE. In DNA, the CDR3 is TGTGCCAGCAGCGCTGTCACCGGGGAGCTGTTTTTT. This encodes CASSAVTGELFF.

V usage is TRBV5-1 and J usage is TRBJ2-7, with 10 bases aligning to TRBD1. The CDR3 covers 15 residues. The J segment lost 4 bases and the V segment lost 0 bases, leaving 4 bases of the junction unmatched. CDR1 is SGHRS, CDR2 YFSETQ, per germline. CDR3 region: CASSLATGGAYEQYF. The DNA for the CDR3 is TGCGCCAGCAGCTTGGCGACAGGGGGCGCGTACGAGCAGTACTTC.